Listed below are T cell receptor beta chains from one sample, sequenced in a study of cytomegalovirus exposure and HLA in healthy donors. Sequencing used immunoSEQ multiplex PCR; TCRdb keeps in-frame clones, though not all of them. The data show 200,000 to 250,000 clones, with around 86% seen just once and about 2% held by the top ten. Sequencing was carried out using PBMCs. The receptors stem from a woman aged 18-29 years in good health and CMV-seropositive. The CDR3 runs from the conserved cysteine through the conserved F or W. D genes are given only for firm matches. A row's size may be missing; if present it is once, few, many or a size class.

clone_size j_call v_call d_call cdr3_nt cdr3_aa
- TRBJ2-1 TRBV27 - TGTGCCAGCAGTTTGAGGCCCTACAATGAGCAGTTCTTC CASSLRPYNEQFF
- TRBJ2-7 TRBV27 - TGTGCCACCGCTCGACAGGCCACCTACGAGCAGTACTTC CATARQATYEQYF
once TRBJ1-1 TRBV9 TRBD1 TGTGCCAGCAGCGTTGGGACAGGGGTAACTCGGGACACTGAAGCTTTCTTT CASSVGTGVTRDTEAFF
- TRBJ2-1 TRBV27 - TGTGCCAGCAGTTTATCCGTCCTGTGGGCCTCCTACAATGAGCAGTTCTTC CASSLSVLWASYNEQFF
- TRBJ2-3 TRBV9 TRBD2 TGTGCCAGCAGCAGATTCCTCGGGACTAGCGGAACAGATACGCAGTATTTT CASSRFLGTSGTDTQYF
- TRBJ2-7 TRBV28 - TGTGCCAGCAGTTTAAGGCAGGGCTCTACCTACGAGCAGTACTTC CASSLRQGSTYEQYF
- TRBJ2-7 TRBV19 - TGTGCCAGTATCGGCGGCTACGAGCAGTACTTC CASIGGYEQYF
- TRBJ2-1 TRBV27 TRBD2 TGTGCCAGCAGTTTCGTCCCGGGACTAGGGCCCAATGAGCAGTTCTTC CASSFVPGLGPNEQFF
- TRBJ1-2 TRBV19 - TGTGCCAGTAGTATAGGGACAGCTACTAACTATGGCTACACCTTC CASSIGTATNYGYTF
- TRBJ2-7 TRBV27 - TGTGCCAGCAGTCCTTGGCCCATCCACTACGAGCAGTACTTC CASSPWPIHYEQYF